A selection of T cell receptor beta chains follows, all from one sample in a study of cytomegalovirus exposure and HLA in healthy donors. TCRdb's copy holds only in-frame clones and misses some; the assay was immunoSEQ multiplex PCR. This table has fewer than 130,000 clones, roughly 71% appearing once. Material for sequencing was PBMCs. Receptors were obtained from a middle-aged man in good health and CMV-seropositive. The CDR3 runs from the conserved cysteine through the conserved F or W. The D gene is left open where the match is weak. Only some rows state a clone size, as once, few, many or a class for expanded clones.

TRBJ2-3,TRBV10-3,TRBD2,NA,CAISPGLAGGTQYF
TRBJ1-2,TRBV7-9,NA,NA,CASTRRGYYGYTF
TRBJ2-5,TRBV19,TRBD2,NA,CASSIDRTSGRSSSQETQYF
TRBJ2-5,TRBV6-1,TRBD1,NA,CASSDRGSWETQYF
TRBJ2-5,TRBV7-7,TRBD1,NA,CASSLAGTGSRETQYF
TRBJ1-1,TRBV29-1,TRBD1,NA,CSSYTGQGNTEAFF
TRBJ2-6,TRBV6-5,NA,NA,CASSLRQDSGANVLTF
TRBJ1-4,TRBV25-1,NA,few,CASSDDYNEKLFF
TRBJ2-7,TRBV29-1,TRBD2,NA,CSVRGSGAGTYEQYF
TRBJ2-7,TRBV7-9,TRBD2,NA,CASSRGGGRYEQYF
TRBJ1-1,TRBV9,TRBD1,few,CASSVERTGPPNTEAFF
TRBJ2-1,TRBV6-5,NA,NA,CASSNWPFNEQFF
TRBJ2-2,TRBV10-3,TRBD1,NA,CAISVTGTGGTGELFF
TRBJ2-5,TRBV6-5,TRBD2,NA,CASNSRAGVAETQYF
TRBJ2-5,TRBV11-2,TRBD2,few,CASSQAGPQETQYF
TRBJ2-1,TRBV6-5,TRBD1,medium-sized,CASSYSGQGEQFF
TRBJ1-2,TRBV6-6,NA,NA,CASSVTNYGYTF
TRBJ2-7,TRBV11-1,NA,NA,CASSLDWPAGHYEQYF
TRBJ1-2,TRBV25-1,NA,NA,CASSEWVGGDGYTF
TRBJ2-3,TRBV7-9,TRBD1,NA,CASSLPTGGSDTQYF
TRBJ1-5,TRBV19,NA,few,CASKGAGRGFRQPQHF
TRBJ2-5,TRBV28,TRBD1,NA,CASSLDRGRETQYF
TRBJ2-1,TRBV11-2,NA,NA,CASSLGRSAYNEQFF
TRBJ1-2,TRBV7-9,TRBD1,NA,CASSLTGTGGSGYTF
TRBJ1-2,TRBV28,NA,NA,CASSLSFRVRGIPNYGYTF
TRBJ2-7,TRBV21-1,NA,NA,CASSVVGGPTYEQYF
TRBJ1-2,TRBV7-3,TRBD1,NA,CASSPGQGAYGYTF
TRBJ2-5,TRBV6-5,NA,NA,CASSRMGALETQYF
TRBJ1-1,TRBV5-4,TRBD1,NA,CASSFPWQGVDHTEAFF